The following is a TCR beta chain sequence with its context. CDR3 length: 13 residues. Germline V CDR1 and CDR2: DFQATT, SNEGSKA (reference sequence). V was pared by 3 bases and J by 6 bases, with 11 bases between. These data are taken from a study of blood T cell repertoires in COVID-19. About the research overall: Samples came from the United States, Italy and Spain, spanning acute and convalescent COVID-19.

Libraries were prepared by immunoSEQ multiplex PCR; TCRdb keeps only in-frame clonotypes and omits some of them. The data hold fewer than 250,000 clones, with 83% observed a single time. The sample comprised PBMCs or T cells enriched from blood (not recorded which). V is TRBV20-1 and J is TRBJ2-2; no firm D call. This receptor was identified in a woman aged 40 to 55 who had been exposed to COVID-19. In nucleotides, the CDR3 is TGCAGTGCTAGTGGTTCTATACCCGGGGAGCTGTTTTTT. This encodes CSASGSIPGELFF.